This T cell receptor (beta chain) originates from a study of blood T cell repertoires in COVID-19. Background on the study: There were acute and convalescent COVID-19 samples, and they came from the United States, Italy and Spain. The analysed material was cDNA or gDNA that came from T cells, B-cell-depleted T cells, or PBMCs.

The protocol was immunoSEQ multiplex PCR, while the TCRdb copy is restricted to in-frame clones and leaves out a portion. The sample shows 65,000 to 70,000 clones, roughly 73% of them seen only once. V was trimmed by 7 bases and J by 1 base, leaving 14 bases between them. Germline V lookup: CDR1 MNHEY, CDR2 SVGAGI. This CDR3 spans 15 amino acids. Sequencing was performed on peripheral blood. J is TRBJ2-1 and V is TRBV6-5; perhaps TRBD2 as D (5 bases). This receptor was obtained from a woman aged 60-75 years with acute or convalescent COVID-19. The CDR3 sequence: CASKWSWTSYNEQFF. In nucleotides, the CDR3 is TGTGCCAGCAAATGGAGTTGGACTTCCTACAATGAGCAGTTCTTC.